This TCR beta chain stems from a study of identical twins. General study results and limits: Invariant MAIT and iNKT cells may have partly biased zero-insertion analyses.

The germline CDR1 and CDR2 sequences are MDHEN and SYDVKM. Trimming removed 5 bases from V and 2 bases from J, with 13 bases in between. The CDR3 is 14 residues long. TCRdb re-called the 5' RACE reads with MiXCR, one entry per CDR3 protein. Among 1.5 million or so distinct CDR3 sequences, under 35% were seen once, and the ten largest hold about 0.27%. Details on this clonotype: Its specificity is not known.

The sequence derives from a newborn girl in good health. V gene TRBV28 combines with J gene TRBJ2-7; D gene uncertain. The sequencing input was cord blood. CDR3 DNA sequence: TGTGCCAGCAGTCGGGCCCGGGCCCCCTACGAGCAGTACTTC. Its protein is CASSRARAPYEQYF.